This T cell receptor (beta chain) was identified in a study of cytomegalovirus exposure and HLA in healthy donors listed by TCRdb under 2017. About the investigation overall: A later analysis indicated that the 130 or so validation repertoires were generated on the platform also employed for the 700 or so repertoires of the first cohort. The study aimed to test whether cataloging public T cell receptors could reveal signatures of past pathogen exposure. In addition to the first cohort of around 670 subjects, a separate validation cohort of some 120 different subjects was used. The study combined high-throughput TCR immunosequencing, statistical association of individual TCRs with disease status, and machine learning to predict cytomegalovirus infection status. On the study overall, not on this receptor specifically: Most TCR sequences were observed very rarely across donors, whereas some public TCRs were present in many individuals. Cytomegalovirus status was reported to be diagnosed by the classifier with high specificity and sensitivity in both the original and validation cohorts. Subsequent analysis determined that TCRs grouped into clusters in the first cohort also showed a tendency toward co-occurrence across the 120 or so validation repertoires, and 90% to 95% of cluster scores exceeded 0. A few of the identified cytomegalovirus-associated TCR beta chains were confirmed in vitro to be specific for cytomegalovirus antigens. The study listed over 150 TCR beta chains as associated with cytomegalovirus. The authors suggested that the approach could potentially be extended to other disease states and immunological phenotypes. All 120 or so repertoires were used to score co-occurrence in the validation cohort in a later analysis, because that analysis had no HLA typing for the cohort.

The library was obtained by the immunoSEQ multiplex PCR assay. Per the source publication's procedure: A statistical classification framework was developed to diagnose cytomegalovirus status using the catalog of TCR beta chain sequences. TCRdb mirrors the immuneACCESS table, restricted to in-frame sequences. Some clones are absent from its copies; in checked studies, under half trace to an unresolved V gene, and the reason for the others is unknown. D and trimming were read from the DNA, whereas the V and J calls and clone size are those reported in that table. This sample gives a few hundred thousand clones in total; 90% of them show up just once. The ten largest clones capture 0.3% to 0.4% of the sample. By how much of the sample it makes up, this clone is medium-sized (0.01 to 0.1%). The antigen this receptor binds is unknown. No base quality information exists; no much larger clone differs at one position. In the same sample, other DNA sequences code for this CDR3.

Separate from the roughly 660-subject first cohort, the validation cohort of over 90 subjects was the group to which the donors belonged. V is pruned by 0 bases and J by 4 bases, leaving 0 bases of the junction without a gene match. The germline V gene encodes CDR1 MRHNA and CDR2 SNTAGT. The CDR3 measures 16 amino acids from cysteine to phenylalanine. Of the read, only the CDR3 DNA is kept; its 48 bases are in frame from base 1. Sequencing was performed on PBMCs. This sequence originates from a woman between 18 and 30 years old in good health and CMV-seronegative. Here the chain combines TRBV6-4 and TRBJ2-3; TRBD2 agrees with 14 junctional bases. At the DNA level, the sequence is TGTGCCAGCAGTGACTCGACTAGCGGGGGGGCAGATACGCAGTATTTT. Its protein reads: CASSDSTSGGADTQYF.